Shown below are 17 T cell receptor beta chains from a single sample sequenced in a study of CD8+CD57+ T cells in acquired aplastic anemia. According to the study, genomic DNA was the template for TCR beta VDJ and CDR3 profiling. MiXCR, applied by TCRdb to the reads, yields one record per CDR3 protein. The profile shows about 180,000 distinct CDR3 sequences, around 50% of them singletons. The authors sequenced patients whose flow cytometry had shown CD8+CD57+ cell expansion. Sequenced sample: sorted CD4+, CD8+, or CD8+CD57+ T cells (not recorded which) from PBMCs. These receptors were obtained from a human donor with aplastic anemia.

The CDR3 DNA follows: TGTGCCAGCAGCTCCGGGACAGGGGGCGGAAAACTGTTTTTT. Its protein is CASSSGTGGGKLFF. The chain uses TRBV7-8 and TRBJ1-4, with 12 nucleotides matching TRBD1. The V segment lost 4 bases and the J segment 10 bases; nucleotides outside the gene matches: 4. CDR1 and CDR2 (germline): SGHVS, FQNEAQ. The CDR3 sequence is 14 residues long.

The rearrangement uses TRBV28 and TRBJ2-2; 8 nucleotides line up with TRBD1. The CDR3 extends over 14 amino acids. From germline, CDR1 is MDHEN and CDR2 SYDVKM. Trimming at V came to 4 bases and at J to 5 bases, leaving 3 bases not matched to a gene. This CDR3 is CASSSTGETGELFF. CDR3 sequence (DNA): TGTGCCAGCAGTTCGACAGGGGAAACCGGGGAGCTGTTTTTT.

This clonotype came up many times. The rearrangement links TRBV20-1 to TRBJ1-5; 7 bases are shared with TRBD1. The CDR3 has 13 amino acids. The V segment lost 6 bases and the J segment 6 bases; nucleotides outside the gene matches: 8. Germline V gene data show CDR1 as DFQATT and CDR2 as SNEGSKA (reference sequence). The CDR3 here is CSAATGAFQPQHF. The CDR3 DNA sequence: TGCAGTGCAGCCACAGGGGCGTTTCAGCCCCAGCATTTT.

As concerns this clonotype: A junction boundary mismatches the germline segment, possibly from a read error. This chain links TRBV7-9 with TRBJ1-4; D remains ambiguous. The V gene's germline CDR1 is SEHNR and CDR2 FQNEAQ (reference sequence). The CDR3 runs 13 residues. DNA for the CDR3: TGCGCCAGCAGCCAAGTGTACGTTGAAAAACTGTTTTTT. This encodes CASSQVYVEKLFF. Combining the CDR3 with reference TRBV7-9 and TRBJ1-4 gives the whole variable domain DTGVSQNPRHKITKRGQNVTFRCDPISEHNRLYWYRQTLGQGPEFLTYFQNEAQLEKSRLLSDRFSAERPKGSFSTLEIQRTEQGDSAMYLCASSQVYVEKLFFGSGTQLSVL.

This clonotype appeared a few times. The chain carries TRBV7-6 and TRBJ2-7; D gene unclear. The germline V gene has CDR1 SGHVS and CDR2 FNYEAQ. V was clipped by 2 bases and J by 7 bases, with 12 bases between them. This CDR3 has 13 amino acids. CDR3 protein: CASSLTVVKEQYF. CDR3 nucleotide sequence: TGTGCCAGCAGCTTAACAGTGGTAAAGGAGCAGTACTTC.

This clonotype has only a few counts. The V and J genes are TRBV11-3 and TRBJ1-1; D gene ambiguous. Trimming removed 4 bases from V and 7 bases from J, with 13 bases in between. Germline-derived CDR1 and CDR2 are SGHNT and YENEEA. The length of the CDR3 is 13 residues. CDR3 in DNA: TGTGCCAGCAGCTGGCGGGATTACATTGAAGCTTTCTTT. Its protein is CASSWRDYIEAFF.

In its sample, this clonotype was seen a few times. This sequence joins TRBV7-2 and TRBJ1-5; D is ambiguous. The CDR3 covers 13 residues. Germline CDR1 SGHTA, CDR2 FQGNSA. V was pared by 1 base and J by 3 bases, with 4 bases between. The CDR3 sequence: CASSLDPNQPQHF. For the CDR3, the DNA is TGTGCCAGCAGCTTAGATCCCAATCAGCCCCAGCATTTT.

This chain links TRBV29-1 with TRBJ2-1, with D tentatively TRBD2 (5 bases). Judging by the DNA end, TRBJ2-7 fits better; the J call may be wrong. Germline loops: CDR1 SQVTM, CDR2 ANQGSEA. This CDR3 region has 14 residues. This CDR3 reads CSVEPSGAYNEQYF. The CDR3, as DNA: TGCAGCGTTGAACCAAGCGGAGCTTACAATGAGCAGTACTTC.

The CDR3 nucleotides are TGTGCCATCAGTGAGTCGACTCGGGGACCTTCACCCCTCCACTTT. It encodes CAISESTRGPSPLHF. The chain employs TRBV10-3 and TRBJ1-6, with D possibly TRBD1 on 5 matching bases. This CDR3 is built from 15 residues. CDR1 ENHRY and CDR2 SYGVKD come from the germline V gene. V lost 0 bases, J lost 9 bases, and 12 bases lay in between.

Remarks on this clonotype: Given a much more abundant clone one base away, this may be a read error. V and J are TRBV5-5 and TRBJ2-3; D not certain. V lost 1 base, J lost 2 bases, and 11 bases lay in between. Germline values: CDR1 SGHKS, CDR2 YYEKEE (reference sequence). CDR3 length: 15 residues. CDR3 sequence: CASSLSPLATDTQYF. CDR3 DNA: TGTGCCAGCAGCTTGTCCCCCCTTGCCACAGATACGCAGTATTTT. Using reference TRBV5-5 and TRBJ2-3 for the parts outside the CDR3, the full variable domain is DAGVTQSPTHLIKTRGQQVTLRCSPISGHKSVSWYQQVLGQGPQFIFQYYEKEERGRGNFPDRFSARQFPNYSSELNVNALLLGDSALYLCASSLSPLATDTQYFGPGTRLTVL.

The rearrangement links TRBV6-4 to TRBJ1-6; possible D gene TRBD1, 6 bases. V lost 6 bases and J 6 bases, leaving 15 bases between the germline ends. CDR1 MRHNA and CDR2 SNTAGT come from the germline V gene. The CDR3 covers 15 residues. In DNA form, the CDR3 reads TGTGCCAGCAGCTCGGACAGCGATCGTAATTCACCCCTCCACTTT. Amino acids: CASSSDSDRNSPLHF.

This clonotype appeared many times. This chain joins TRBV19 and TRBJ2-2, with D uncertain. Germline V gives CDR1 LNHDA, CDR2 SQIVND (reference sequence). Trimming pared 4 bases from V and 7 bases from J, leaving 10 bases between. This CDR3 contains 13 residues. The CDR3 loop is CASSRRQSGELFF. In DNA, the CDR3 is TGTGCCAGTAGTAGGCGGCAAAGCGGGGAGCTGTTTTTT.

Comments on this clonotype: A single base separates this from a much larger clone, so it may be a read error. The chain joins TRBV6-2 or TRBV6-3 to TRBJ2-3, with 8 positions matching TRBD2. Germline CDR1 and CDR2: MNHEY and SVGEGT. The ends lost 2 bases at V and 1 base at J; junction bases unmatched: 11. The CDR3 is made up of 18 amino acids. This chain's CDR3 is CASSYPFTGGTCTDTQYF. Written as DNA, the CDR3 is TGTGCCAGCAGTTACCCCTTTACGGGAGGGACTTGCACAGATACGCAGTATTTT.

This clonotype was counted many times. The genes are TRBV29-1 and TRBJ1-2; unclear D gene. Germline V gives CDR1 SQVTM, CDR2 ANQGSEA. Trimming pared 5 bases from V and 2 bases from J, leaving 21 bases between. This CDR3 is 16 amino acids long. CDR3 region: CSVLPPAGDPNYGYTF. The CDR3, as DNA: TGCAGCGTTCTTCCCCCCGCCGGCGACCCAAACTATGGCTACACCTTC.

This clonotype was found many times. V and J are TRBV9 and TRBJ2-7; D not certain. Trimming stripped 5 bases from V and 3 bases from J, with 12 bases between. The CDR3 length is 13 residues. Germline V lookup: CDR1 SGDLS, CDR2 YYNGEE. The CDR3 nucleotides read TGTGCCAGCAGTCGACCTGGAAGCTACGAGCAGTACTTC. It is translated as CASSRPGSYEQYF.

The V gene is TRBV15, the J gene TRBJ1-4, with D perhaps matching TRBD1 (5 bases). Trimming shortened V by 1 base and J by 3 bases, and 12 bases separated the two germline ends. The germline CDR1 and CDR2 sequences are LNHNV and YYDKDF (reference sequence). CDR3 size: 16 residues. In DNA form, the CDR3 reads TGTGCCACCAGCAGAGTGAGGGGCTGGGCTAATGAAAAACTGTTTTTT. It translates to CATSRVRGWANEKLFF.

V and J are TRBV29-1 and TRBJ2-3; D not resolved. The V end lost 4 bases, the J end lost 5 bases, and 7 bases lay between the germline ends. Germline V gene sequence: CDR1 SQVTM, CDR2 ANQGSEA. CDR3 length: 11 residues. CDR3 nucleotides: TGCAGCGTTGGGGTTGTAGATACGCAGTATTTT. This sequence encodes CSVGVVDTQYF.